A selection of T cell receptor beta chains follows, all from one sample in a study of T cells in Graves' hyperthyroidism and ophthalmopathy. TCRdb reanalysed the multiplex PCR reads using MiXCR and keeps one entry per CDR3 protein. The sample shows roughly 650,000 distinct CDR3 sequences, approximately 15% of them seen only once. Sequenced material: blood. Receptors were obtained from a woman aged 40-49 years with Graves' ophthalmopathy. Both conserved end residues are part of each CDR3. D genes are given only for firm matches. For some rows the clone size is stated as once, few or many, or as a class when expanded; others skip it.

V,size,D,length,J,CDR3,DNA
TRBV28,many,.,13,TRBJ2-1,CASKVGLYNEQFF,TGTGCCAGCAAGGTGGGGCTGTACAATGAGCAGTTCTTC
TRBV15,.,.,15,TRBJ1-2,CATSPNGETNYGYTF,TGTGCCACCAGCCCGAACGGGGAAACTAACTATGGCTACACCTTC
TRBV7-9,many,TRBD1,13,TRBJ2-7,CASSLTGVYEQYF,TGTGCCAGCAGCTTAACAGGGGTCTACGAGCAGTACTTC
TRBV2,.,.,16,TRBJ1-5,CASGAEANLGQGLWHF,TGTGCCAGCGGTGCTGAGGCTAACCTTGGGCAGGGGCTGTGGCATTTT
TRBV27,.,TRBD1,14,TRBJ1-5,CASSPDRGGQPQHF,TGTGCCAGCAGCCCCGACAGGGGAGGTCAGCCCCAGCATTTT
TRBV28,many,.,14,TRBJ1-5,CASNGEGGNQPQHF,TGTGCCAGCAACGGGGAAGGGGGCAATCAGCCCCAGCATTTT
TRBV27,many,.,15,TRBJ2-5,CASSPYRAGIETQYF,TGTGCCAGCAGTCCCTATAGGGCAGGGATCGAGACCCAGTACTTC
TRBV6-2/TRBV6-3,.,TRBD1,15,TRBJ2-7,CASSLTRTGSYEQYF,TGTGCCAGCAGTCTCACCCGGACAGGCTCCTACGAGCAGTACTTC
TRBV5-1,few,.,15,TRBJ2-1,CASNPGLQTYNEQFF,TGCGCCAGCAACCCGGGACTCCAAACATACAATGAGCAGTTCTTC
TRBV5-1,.,TRBD1,14,TRBJ2-7,CASSEGTGGFEQYF,TGCGCCAGCAGCGAAGGGACAGGGGGCTTTGAGCAGTACTTC
TRBV7-2,many,TRBD1,16,TRBJ1-1,CASSLAEGAIRTEAFF,TGTGCCAGCAGCTTAGCAGAGGGGGCGATACGGACTGAAGCTTTCTTT
TRBV7-6,many,TRBD2,17,TRBJ2-3,CASSLEAQREFADTQYF,TGTGCCAGCAGCTTAGAGGCCCAGCGGGAGTTCGCAGATACGCAGTATTTT
TRBV2,.,.,16,TRBJ1-5,CASRGGGGIGNQPQHF,TGTGCCAGCAGGGGAGGAGGGGGGATAGGCAATCAGCCCCAGCATTTT
TRBV4-1,.,TRBD2,19,TRBJ2-3,CASSQSPFRGGIGTDTQYF,TGCGCCAGCAGCCAAAGTCCCTTCCGGGGGGGAATAGGCACAGATACGCAGTATTTT
TRBV12-3/TRBV12-4,many,TRBD2,14,TRBJ2-3,CASGLAGPTDTQYF,TGTGCCAGCGGACTAGCGGGCCCTACAGATACGCAGTATTTT
TRBV5-1,many,.,16,TRBJ1-5,CASTPGTQWYNQPQHF,TGCGCCAGCACCCCAGGCACACAGTGGTACAATCAGCCCCAGCATTTT